This T cell receptor (beta chain) stems from a study of cytomegalovirus exposure and HLA in healthy donors. Study results and caveats: Accounts indicate the classifier identified cytomegalovirus status with strong specificity and sensitivity. Specificity for CMV antigens was confirmed in vitro for three of the CMV-associated chains.

Trimming removed 3 bases from V and 7 bases from J; junction bases left unmatched: 10. Germline values: CDR1 MNHEY, CDR2 SMNVEV (reference sequence). The CDR3 covers 17 residues. This clone appeared a few times. Its antigen is undetermined. The study ran its PCR with 60 Vbeta and 13 Jbeta primers. Assay used: immunoSEQ multiplex PCR; TCRdb lists only in-frame clones, some missing. The table lists 150,000 to 200,000 clones, just over 75% of them singletons. V usage is TRBV27 and J usage is TRBJ1-6, with 9 nucleotides matching TRBD1. The clonotype was recovered from a woman aged 25 to 45 in good health and CMV-seropositive. Sequencing input: PBMCs. CDR3 DNA sequence: TGTGCCAGCAGTTTCTATAGTGGACAGGGGAGGAATTCACCCCTCCACTTT. Residues: CASSFYSGQGRNSPLHF.